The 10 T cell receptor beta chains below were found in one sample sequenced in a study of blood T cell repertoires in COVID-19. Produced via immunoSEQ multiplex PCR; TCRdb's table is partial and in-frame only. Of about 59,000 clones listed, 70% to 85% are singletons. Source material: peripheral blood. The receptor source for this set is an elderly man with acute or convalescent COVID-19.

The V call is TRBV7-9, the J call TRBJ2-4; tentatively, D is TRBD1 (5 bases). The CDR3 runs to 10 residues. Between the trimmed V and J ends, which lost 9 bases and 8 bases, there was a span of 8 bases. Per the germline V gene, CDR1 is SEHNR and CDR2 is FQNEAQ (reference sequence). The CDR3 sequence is CASGHDIQYF. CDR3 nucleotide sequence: TGTGCCAGTGGACATGACATTCAGTACTTC.

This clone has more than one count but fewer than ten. CDR3 DNA sequence: TGTGCCAGCAGCCAAGATACAGGGACCGGGGAGCTGTTTTTT. Its protein is CASSQDTGTGELFF. This chain connects TRBV4-2 to TRBJ2-2, with D perhaps matching TRBD1 (6 bases). The V end was cut by 0 bases, the J end by 5 bases, with 7 bases between. CDR1 LGHNA and CDR2 YNFKEQ come from the germline V gene. The CDR3 is 14 amino acids.

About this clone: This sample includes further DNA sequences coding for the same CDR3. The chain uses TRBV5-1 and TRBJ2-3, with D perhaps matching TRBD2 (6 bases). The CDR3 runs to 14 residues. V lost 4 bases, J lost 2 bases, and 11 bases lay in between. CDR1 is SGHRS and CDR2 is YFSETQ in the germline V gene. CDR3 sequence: CASSPGDSTDTQYF. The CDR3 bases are TGCGCCAGCAGCCCGGGGGACTCCACAGATACGCAGTATTTT.

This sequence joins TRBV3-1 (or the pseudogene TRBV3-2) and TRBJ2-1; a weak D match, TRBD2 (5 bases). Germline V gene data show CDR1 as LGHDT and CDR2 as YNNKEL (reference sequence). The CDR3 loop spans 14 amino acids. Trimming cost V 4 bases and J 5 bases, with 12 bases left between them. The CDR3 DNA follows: TGTGCCAGCAGCCGACGCTCCGGGGACAATGAGCAGTTCTTC. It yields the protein CASSRRSGDNEQFF.

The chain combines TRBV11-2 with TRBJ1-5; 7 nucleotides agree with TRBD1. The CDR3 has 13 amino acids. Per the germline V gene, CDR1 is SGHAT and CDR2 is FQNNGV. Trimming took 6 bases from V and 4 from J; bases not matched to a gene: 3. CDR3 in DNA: TGTGCCAGCAGAGCGACAGGGAATCAGCCCCAGCATTTT. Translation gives CASRATGNQPQHF.

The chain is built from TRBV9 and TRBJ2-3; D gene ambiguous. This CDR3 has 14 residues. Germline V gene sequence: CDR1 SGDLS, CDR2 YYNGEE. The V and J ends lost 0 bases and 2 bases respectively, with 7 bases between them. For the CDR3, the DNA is TGTGCCAGCAGCGTAGAGCCGAACACAGATACGCAGTATTTT. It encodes CASSVEPNTDTQYF.

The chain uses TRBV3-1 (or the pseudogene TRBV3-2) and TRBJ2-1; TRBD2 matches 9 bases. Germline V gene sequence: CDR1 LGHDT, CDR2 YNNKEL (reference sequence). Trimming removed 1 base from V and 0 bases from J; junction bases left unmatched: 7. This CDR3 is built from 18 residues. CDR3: CASSQVGSGGPSYNEQFF. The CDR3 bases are TGTGCCAGCAGCCAAGTTGGTAGCGGGGGACCCTCCTACAATGAGCAGTTCTTC.

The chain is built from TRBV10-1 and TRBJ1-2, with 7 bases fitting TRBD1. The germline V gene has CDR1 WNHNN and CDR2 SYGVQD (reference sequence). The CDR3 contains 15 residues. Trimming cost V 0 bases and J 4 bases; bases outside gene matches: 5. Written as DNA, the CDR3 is TGCGCCAGCAGTGAGTCGATAAACAGGGGCTATGGCTACACCTTC. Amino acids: CASSESINRGYGYTF.

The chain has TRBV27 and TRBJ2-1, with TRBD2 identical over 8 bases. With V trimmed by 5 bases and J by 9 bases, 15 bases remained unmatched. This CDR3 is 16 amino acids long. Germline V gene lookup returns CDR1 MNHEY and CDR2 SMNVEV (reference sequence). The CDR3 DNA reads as TGTGCCAGCAGTCATCAGACTAGCGCCCTCGGGGCTGAGCAGTTCTTC. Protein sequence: CASSHQTSALGAEQFF.

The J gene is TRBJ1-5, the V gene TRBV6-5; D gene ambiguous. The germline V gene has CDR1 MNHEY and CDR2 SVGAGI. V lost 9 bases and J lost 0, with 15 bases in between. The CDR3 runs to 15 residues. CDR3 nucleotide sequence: TGTGCCAGGCCGAAATGCTCGCGTAGCAATCAGCCCCAGCATTTT. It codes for CARPKCSRSNQPQHF.